This entry describes one T cell receptor beta chain. Antigen: not known. These data belong to a study of CD8 T cells in ankylosing spondylitis. Study findings and constraints: Clones linked to the disease showed a CD8+ phenotype. They occurred at relatively low frequencies in peripheral blood.

TCRdb reprocessed the 5' RACE reads with MiXCR, giving one entry per CDR3 protein. The sample consists of nearly 350,000 distinct CDR3 sequences, roughly 14% of them appearing once. Input material: blood, either unsorted or a sorted T cell fraction (not recorded which). The receptor was derived from a male donor with ankylosing spondylitis or in good health (not recorded which).

The CDR3 here is CSVRKGSSTDTQYF. The CDR3 DNA reads as TGCAGTGTGAGAAAGGGGTCTAGCACAGATACGCAGTATTTT. The chain couples TRBV20-1 to TRBJ2-3; weak D call: TRBD1 (5 bases). The V gene's germline CDR1 is DFQATT and CDR2 SNEGSKA (reference sequence). V shed 7 bases and J shed 0 bases, with 14 bases lying between them. The CDR3 has 14 amino acids.